This T cell receptor (beta chain) comes out of a study of T-cell memory formation after mild COVID-19. TCRdb independently ran MiXCR on the 5' RACE reads; one entry per CDR3 protein. The data show fewer than 650,000 distinct CDR3 sequences, approximately 21% seen once. The receptor comes from an adult woman who had mild COVID-19 (a few samples of this study predate the infection). Cell type and time point are not known. Sample: PBMCs or a T cell subset sorted from them (not recorded which).

The CDR3 sequence is CASSYLGTRTDTQYF. The CDR3 nucleotides are TGTGCCAGCAGTTACTTGGGGACTCGCACAGATACGCAGTATTTT. The chain has TRBV6-2 or TRBV6-3 and TRBJ2-3; D might be TRBD2 (6 bases). CDR3 length: 15 residues. Germline V gene lookup returns CDR1 MNHEY and CDR2 SVGEGT. The ends were cut back, 1 base at V and 1 base at J, with 9 bases in the middle.